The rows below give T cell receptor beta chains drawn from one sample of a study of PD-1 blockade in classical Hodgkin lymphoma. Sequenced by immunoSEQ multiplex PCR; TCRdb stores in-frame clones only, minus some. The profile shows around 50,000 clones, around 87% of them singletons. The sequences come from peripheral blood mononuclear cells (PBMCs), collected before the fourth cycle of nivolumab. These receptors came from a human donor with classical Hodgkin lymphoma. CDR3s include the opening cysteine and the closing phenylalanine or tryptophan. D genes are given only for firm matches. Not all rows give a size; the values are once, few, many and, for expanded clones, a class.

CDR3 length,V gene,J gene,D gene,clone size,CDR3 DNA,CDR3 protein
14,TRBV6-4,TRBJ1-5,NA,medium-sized,TGTGCCAGCAGTGACAGTCCTAGCAATCAGCCCCAGCATTTT,CASSDSPSNQPQHF
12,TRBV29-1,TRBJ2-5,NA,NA,TGCAGCGTTGTCGAGGGTGGGGAGACCCAGTACTTC,CSVVEGGETQYF
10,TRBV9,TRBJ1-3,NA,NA,TGTGCCAGTCGGGGAAACACCATATATTTT,CASRGNTIYF
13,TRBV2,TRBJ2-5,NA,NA,TGTGCCAGCAGCCTCGGGTACGGAGAGACCCAGTACTTC,CASSLGYGETQYF
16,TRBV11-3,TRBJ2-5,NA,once,TGTGCCAGCAGCGGCAATGGACTCCCGAATGCAGAGACCCAGTACTTC,CASSGNGLPNAETQYF
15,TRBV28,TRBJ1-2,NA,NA,TGTGCCAGCAGTTTATCGAGGGGAATCGGCTATGGCTACACCTTC,CASSLSRGIGYGYTF
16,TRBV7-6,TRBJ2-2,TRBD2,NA,TGTGCCAGCAGCCAACCCGGGGACTACTACACCGGGGAGCTGTTTTTT,CASSQPGDYYTGELFF
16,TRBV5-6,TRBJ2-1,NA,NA,TGTGCCAGCAGCTTGGATCTGGGGTTAACCTACGTTGAGCAGTTCTTC,CASSLDLGLTYVEQFF
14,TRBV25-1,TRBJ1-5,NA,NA,TGTGCCAGCGCCCCGGACAGTTTCAATCAGCCCCAGCATTTT,CASAPDSFNQPQHF
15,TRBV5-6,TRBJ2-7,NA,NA,TGTGCCAGCAGCTTGCCCCACGGGACCCTCTACGAGCAGTACTTC,CASSLPHGTLYEQYF
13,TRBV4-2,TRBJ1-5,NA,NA,TGTGCCAGCAGCCAAGAAGCCGATCAGCCCCAGCATTTT,CASSQEADQPQHF
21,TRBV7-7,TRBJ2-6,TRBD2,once,TGTGCTAGCAGCCCTAGACTAGCGGGAGGGAATCTGGTCCCTGGGGCCAACGTCCTGACTTTC,CASSPRLAGGNLVPGANVLTF
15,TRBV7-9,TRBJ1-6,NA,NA,TGTGCCAGCAGCTCGACCGGGTCTGGTGATTCACCCCTCCACTTT,CASSSTGSGDSPLHF
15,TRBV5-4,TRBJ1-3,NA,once,TGTGCCAGCAGCTTGCTATCCAGCTCTGGAAACACCATATATTTT,CASSLLSSSGNTIYF
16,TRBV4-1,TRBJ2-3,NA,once,TGCGCCAGCAGCCAAGAGGGGGCGGCTAGCGGAGATACGCAGTATTTT,CASSQEGAASGDTQYF
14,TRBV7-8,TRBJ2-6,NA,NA,TGTGCCAGCTCGCGAGTAGCCGGGGCCAACGTCCTGACTTTC,CASSRVAGANVLTF
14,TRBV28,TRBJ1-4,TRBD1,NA,TGTGCCAGCAGTATGACAGGGATTGTTGAAAAACTGTTTTTT,CASSMTGIVEKLFF
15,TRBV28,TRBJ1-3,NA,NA,TGTGCCAGCAGTTTCGGTGGAATCTCTGGAAACACCATATATTTT,CASSFGGISGNTIYF
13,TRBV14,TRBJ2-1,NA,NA,TGTGCCAGCAGCCAAATCACCTACAATGAGCAGTTCTTC,CASSQITYNEQFF
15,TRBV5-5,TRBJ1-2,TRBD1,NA,TGTGCCAGCAGCTTGCCGGGGACAGGGGTTAGGGGCTACACCTTC,CASSLPGTGVRGYTF
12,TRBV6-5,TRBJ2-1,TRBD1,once,TGTGCCAGCAAACAGGGGAACAATGAGCAGTTCTTC,CASKQGNNEQFF
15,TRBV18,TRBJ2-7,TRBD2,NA,TGTGCCAGCTCCTCGGCAGCGGGAGAGGGCTTAGAGCAGTACTTC,CASSSAAGEGLEQYF
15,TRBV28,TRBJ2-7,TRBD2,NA,TGTGCCAGCAGTTTATGGCTAGCGGGTACATACGAGCAGTACTTC,CASSLWLAGTYEQYF
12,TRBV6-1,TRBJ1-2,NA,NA,TGTGCCAGCAGCCGAAAGACCTATGGCTACACCTTC,CASSRKTYGYTF
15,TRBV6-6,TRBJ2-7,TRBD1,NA,TGTGCCAGCAGCCAGGACAGGGCTTCTTTCTACGAGCAGTACTTC,CASSQDRASFYEQYF
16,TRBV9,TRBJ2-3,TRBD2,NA,TGTGCCAGCAGCGTAGACGGGGGGGCCTTCACAGATACGCAGTATTTT,CASSVDGGAFTDTQYF
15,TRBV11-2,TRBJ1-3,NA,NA,TGTGCCACCGTAGAGAATTCAGGGGCTGGAAACACCATATATTTT,CATVENSGAGNTIYF
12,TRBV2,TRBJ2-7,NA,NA,TGTGCCAGCATATCCGGGGGCCTCGAGCAGTACTTC,CASISGGLEQYF
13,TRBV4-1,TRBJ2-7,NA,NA,TGCGCCAGCAGCCATAGGCAGACCTACGAGCAGTACTTC,CASSHRQTYEQYF
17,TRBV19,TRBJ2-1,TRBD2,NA,TGTGCCAGTAGTATTAGTGTCCCTAGCGGGGCCTACAATGAGCAGTTCTTC,CASSISVPSGAYNEQFF
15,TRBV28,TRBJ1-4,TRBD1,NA,TGTGCCAGCAGTCCCGGGGACAGCGCTAATGAAAAACTGTTTTTT,CASSPGDSANEKLFF
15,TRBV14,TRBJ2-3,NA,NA,TGTGCCAGCAGCCATAAAAGGGCGAGCACAGATACGCAGTATTTT,CASSHKRASTDTQYF
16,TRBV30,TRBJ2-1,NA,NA,TGTGCCTGGACTATAAAGGGGACTGTACCCTACAATGAGCAGTTCTTC,CAWTIKGTVPYNEQFF
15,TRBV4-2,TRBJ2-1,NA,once,TGTGCCAGCAGCCAAGACAGGGGCGGATACAATGAGCAGTTCTTC,CASSQDRGGYNEQFF
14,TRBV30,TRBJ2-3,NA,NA,TGTGCCCGGAGTAAATTGCGGGTCACAGATACGCAGTATTTT,CARSKLRVTDTQYF
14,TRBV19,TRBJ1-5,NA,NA,TGTGCCAGTAGCAAAGCAAAACAGGGTCAGCCCCAGCATTTT,CASSKAKQGQPQHF
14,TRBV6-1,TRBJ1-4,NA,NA,TGTGCCAGCAGTGAAGGAGGGGTAGGTGAAAAACTGTTTTTT,CASSEGGVGEKLFF
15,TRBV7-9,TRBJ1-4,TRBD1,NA,TGTGCCAGCAGCTCCGGACAGGGACGGTCTGAAAAACTGTTTTTT,CASSSGQGRSEKLFF
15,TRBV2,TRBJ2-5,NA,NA,TGTGCCAGCAGTGCCATAGCGGTCTTGAGGGAGACCCAGTACTTC,CASSAIAVLRETQYF
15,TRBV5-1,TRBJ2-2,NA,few,TGCGCCAGCAGCTTGGACAGCCCGAACACCGGGGAGCTGTTTTTT,CASSLDSPNTGELFF
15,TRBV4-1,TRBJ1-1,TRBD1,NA,TGCGCCAGCAGCCCGCGACAGGGCGCAAACACTGAAGCTTTCTTT,CASSPRQGANTEAFF
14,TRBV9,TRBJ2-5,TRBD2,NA,TGTGCCAGCAGCGGGGGACTAGCGGAAGAGACCCAGTACTTC,CASSGGLAEETQYF
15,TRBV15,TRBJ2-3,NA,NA,TGTGCCACCAGCAGAGAGGGACGAAGCACAGATACGCAGTATTTT,CATSREGRSTDTQYF
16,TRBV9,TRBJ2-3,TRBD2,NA,TGTGCCAGCAGCGTCGCTCCGGGACTAGCGGGGGATACGCAGTATTTT,CASSVAPGLAGDTQYF
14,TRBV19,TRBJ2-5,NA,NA,TGTGCCAGTAGTATAACAGGGGGGGATGAGACCCAGTACTTC,CASSITGGDETQYF
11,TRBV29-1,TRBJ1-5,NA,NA,TGCAGCGTTGGGGAGGGGCAGCCCCAGCATTTT,CSVGEGQPQHF
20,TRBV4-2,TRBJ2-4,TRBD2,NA,TGTGCCAGCAGCCAAGACAATAGAGGATGGACTAGCGGGATTAAAAACATTCAGTACTTC,CASSQDNRGWTSGIKNIQYF
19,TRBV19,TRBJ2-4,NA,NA,TGTGCCAGTAGTCCTAATACGCCCCAGGGGAGGGTAGCCAAAAACATTCAGTACTTC,CASSPNTPQGRVAKNIQYF
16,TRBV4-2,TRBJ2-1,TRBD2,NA,TGTGCCAGCAGCCAAGGTACTAGCGGGGAGGGATATGAGCAGTTCTTC,CASSQGTSGEGYEQFF
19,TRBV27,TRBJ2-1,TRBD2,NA,TGTGCCAGCAGCTCAACGACAGCCTCACTAGCGGGAGGGCGAAATGAGCAGTTCTTC,CASSSTTASLAGGRNEQFF
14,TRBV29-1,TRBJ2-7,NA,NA,TGCAGCGTTGAAGAACGCGGACACGGGTTCGAGCAGTACTTC,CSVEERGHGFEQYF
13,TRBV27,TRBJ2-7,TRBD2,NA,TGTGCCAGCAGAACAGCGGGACCATACGAGCAGTACTTC,CASRTAGPYEQYF
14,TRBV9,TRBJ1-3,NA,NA,TGTGCCAGCAGCGTAGAGGGTGCTGGAAACACCATATATTTT,CASSVEGAGNTIYF
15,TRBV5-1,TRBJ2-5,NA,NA,TGCGCCAGCAGACCTGGGGGGGCGCCCCAAGAGACCCAGTACTTC,CASRPGGAPQETQYF
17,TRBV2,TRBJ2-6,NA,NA,TGTGCCAGCAGTGAAAGGCAGGGGAGGGCTGGGGCCAACGTCCTGACTTTC,CASSERQGRAGANVLTF